Shown below are 8 T cell receptor beta chains from a single sample sequenced in a study of blood T cell repertoires in COVID-19. Libraries were prepared by immunoSEQ multiplex PCR; TCRdb keeps only in-frame clonotypes and omits some of them. The top ten clones hold about 9% of a sample with a few hundred thousand clones, approximately 75% of them seen once. Source material: PBMCs or T cells enriched from blood (not recorded which). The receptors here all came from a middle-aged man who had recovered from COVID-19.

The chain is built from TRBV2 and TRBJ2-3; TRBD1 is a possible D gene (8 bases). Germline lookup yields CDR1 SNHLY and CDR2 FYNNEI. Between the trimmed V and J ends, which lost 7 bases and 6 bases, there was a span of 20 bases. This CDR3 has 15 amino acids. The CDR3, as DNA: TGTGCCAGCACGGTTCAACAGGGGGAGGGGGATACGCAGTATTTT. Amino acid sequence: CASTVQQGEGDTQYF. The full variable domain, rest sourced from reference TRBV2 and TRBJ2-3, is EPEVTQTPSHQVTQMGQEVILRCVPISNHLYFYWYRQILGQKVEFLVSFYNNEISEKSEIFDDQFSVERPDGSNFTLKIRSTKLEDSAMYFCASTVQQGEGDTQYFGPGTRLTVL.

The J gene is TRBJ2-7, the V gene TRBV11-2; the match to TRBD2 covers 11 bases. Germline CDR1 and CDR2: SGHAT and FQNNGV. This CDR3 contains 16 residues. V lost 5 bases, J lost 2 bases, and 8 bases stayed unmatched. CDR3 amino acids: CASSLLVAGGPYEQYF. As DNA, the CDR3 is TGTGCCAGCAGCCTCCTTGTAGCGGGAGGGCCCTACGAGCAGTACTTC.

This clone was seen only a few times. This chain uses TRBV14 with TRBJ2-5, with D unclear. This CDR3 region has 14 residues. Trimming left V 1 base short and J 5 bases short, with 11 bases between. Germline-derived CDR1 and CDR2 are SGHDN and FVKESK. This chain's CDR3 is CASSQGAIRETQYF. CDR3 DNA sequence: TGTGCCAGCAGCCAAGGAGCCATTCGGGAGACCCAGTACTTC.

This clone was observed once. The rearrangement uses TRBV2 and TRBJ2-7; unclear D gene. The CDR3 consists of 13 residues. Germline values: CDR1 SNHLY, CDR2 FYNNEI. Between the trimmed V and J ends, which lost 0 bases and 2 bases, there was a span of 5 bases. CDR3 amino acids: CASSEAVTYEQYF. In nucleotides, the CDR3 is TGTGCCAGCAGTGAAGCTGTCACCTACGAGCAGTACTTC.

This clone was seen at least ten times. This chain joins TRBV27 and TRBJ2-1; D ambiguous. From germline, CDR1 is MNHEY and CDR2 SMNVEV (reference sequence). V lost 3 bases, J lost 9 bases, and 15 bases lay in between. The CDR3 has 14 residues. CDR3 residues: CASSFYASSGEQFF. Written as DNA, the CDR3 is TGTGCCAGCAGTTTCTATGCTTCTTCGGGTGAGCAGTTCTTC.

This clone was found once. The chain joins TRBV27 to TRBJ1-6; TRBD1 matches 9 bases. This CDR3 comprises 14 residues. J gave up 10 bases and V 6 bases, and 7 bases lay outside the gene matches. Germline V gives CDR1 MNHEY, CDR2 SMNVEV (reference sequence). The CDR3 DNA sequence: TGTGCCAGCAGATCGGGGACAGGGTTGTCACCCCTCCACTTT. Amino acid sequence: CASRSGTGLSPLHF.

This clone has just one count. The V gene is TRBV11-3, the J gene TRBJ2-7; 12 nucleotides agree with TRBD2. Germline CDR1 is SGHNT and CDR2 is YENEEA. V lost 1 base, J lost 5 bases, and 6 bases stayed unmatched. The CDR3 is 16 residues long. The CDR3 DNA reads as TGTGCCAGCAGCTTAGCCGGGACTAGCGGGCTGAACGAGCAGTACTTC. Translation: CASSLAGTSGLNEQYF.

This clone showed up just once. V usage is TRBV19 and J usage is TRBJ2-2; TRBD1 is a possible D gene (6 bases). Per the germline V gene, CDR1 is LNHDA and CDR2 is SQIVND (reference sequence). This CDR3 comprises 16 residues. Trimming removed 5 bases from V and 1 base from J, with 14 bases in between. The CDR3: CASSRQAKGNTGELFF. CDR3 sequence (DNA): TGTGCCAGTAGTCGACAGGCGAAAGGGAACACCGGGGAGCTGTTTTTT.